This T cell receptor beta chain was observed in a study of regulatory T cells in long-lasting Graves disease. Regarding the study as a whole: Accuracy might have suffered from few samples. Fewer public clonotypes were shared by new patients (approximately 1,000) than by persistent patients (2,741). Favored gene segments in persistent disease were TRBV28, TRBJ1-2 and TRBJ2-5.

On this clonotype: No antigen is known for it.

Looked up from germline, CDR1 is LNHDA and CDR2 is SQIVND (reference sequence). The CDR3 is made up of 14 amino acids. Deletions cut 6 bases from V and 2 bases from J, with 13 bases between. Researchers made TCR beta libraries by using iRepertoire HTBI primers and running Arm-PCR on CDR3 regions. In TCRdb, the multiplex PCR reads were re-called with MiXCR into one record per CDR3 protein. This repertoire shows about 430,000 distinct CDR3 sequences, roughly 21% found once; its top ten account for more than 13%. Time point defined: persistent/refractory GD, antithyroid drugs over 5 years with positive TRAb. Extracted RNA from PBMCs served as the source of the TCR library.

The chain carries TRBV19 and TRBJ1-2; D may be TRBD1 (5 bases). Sequenced material: peripheral blood mononuclear cells (PBMCs), taken when the disease was refractory, from a patient treated with antithyroid drugs. The clonotype was recovered from a female donor with Graves disease. The CDR3: CASSGAGGNYGYTF. The DNA of the CDR3 is TGTGCCAGTAGCGGGGCCGGCGGCAACTATGGCTACACCTTC.